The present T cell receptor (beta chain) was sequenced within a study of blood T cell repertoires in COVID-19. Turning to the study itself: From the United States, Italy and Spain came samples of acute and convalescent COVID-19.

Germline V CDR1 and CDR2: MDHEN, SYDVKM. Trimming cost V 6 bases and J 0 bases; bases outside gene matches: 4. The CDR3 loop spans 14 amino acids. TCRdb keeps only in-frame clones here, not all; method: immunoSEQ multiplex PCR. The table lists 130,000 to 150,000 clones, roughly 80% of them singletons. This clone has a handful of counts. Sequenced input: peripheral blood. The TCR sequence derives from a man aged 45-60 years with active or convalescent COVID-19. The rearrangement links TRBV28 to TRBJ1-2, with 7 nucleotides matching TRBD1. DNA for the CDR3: TGTGCCAGCAGACTGACAGGGACTAACTATGGCTACACCTTC. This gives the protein CASRLTGTNYGYTF.